The rows below give T cell receptor beta chains drawn from one sample of a study of identical twins. TCRdb itself ran the 5' RACE reads through MiXCR, one entry per CDR3 protein. The table includes 450,000 or so distinct CDR3 sequences, 11% to 15% detected once. This sample was also put to use in a study of yellow fever vaccine responses in identical twins.

The source material was CD4+ T cells sorted from blood. Receptor source: a woman younger than 35 in good health. Each CDR3 is given with its conserved first and last residue. The D gene is left open where the match is weak. Clone size is given for some rows only: seen once, a few or many times, or a class if the clone is expanded.

size	V	length	D	J	DNA	CDR3
few	TRBV4-2	14	NA	TRBJ2-1	TGTGCCAGCAGCCAGGGGGACCAAAACAATGAGCAGTTCTTC	CASSQGDQNNEQFF
few	TRBV28	14	NA	TRBJ1-5	TGTGCCAGCAGATCATCCGGGACGGTCAAACCCCAGCATTTT	CASRSSGTVKPQHF
NA	TRBV12-3/TRBV12-4	15	TRBD1	TRBJ1-5	TGTGCCAGCAGACCTGACAGGGGGAGTAATCAGCCCCAGCATTTT	CASRPDRGSNQPQHF
NA	TRBV6-5	15	NA	TRBJ1-6	TGTGCCAGCAGTTACTTCTCCGGGTTGGGGTCACCCCTCCACTTT	CASSYFSGLGSPLHF
NA	TRBV29-1	14	TRBD1	TRBJ2-3	TGCAGCGTTGTAGTGGACAGGGGGACCGATACGCAGTATTTT	CSVVVDRGTDTQYF
few	TRBV6-2/TRBV6-3	15	NA	TRBJ2-7	TGTGCCAGCAGTTTCGGGACAAAGGGTGCATACGAGCAGTACTTC	CASSFGTKGAYEQYF
few	TRBV4-3	13	NA	TRBJ1-5	TGCGCCAGCAGCCAAAATAGCAATCAGCCCCAGCATTTT	CASSQNSNQPQHF
NA	TRBV20-1	14	NA	TRBJ2-6	TGCAGTGCTGCTCAGGGGTCTGGGGCCAACGTCCTGACTTTC	CSAAQGSGANVLTF
few	TRBV4-2	15	NA	TRBJ2-6	TGTGCCAGCAGCCCGGGGAGAGCTGGGGCCAACGTCCTGACTTTC	CASSPGRAGANVLTF
NA	TRBV20-1	11	NA	TRBJ2-1	TGCAGTGCCCCCAGGGGCTATATTCGGTTCTTC	CSAPRGYIRFF
NA	TRBV6-5	15	NA	TRBJ2-2	TGTGCCAGCAGTGTACTCATTAAAGCACCCGGGGAGCTGTTTTTT	CASSVLIKAPGELFF
NA	TRBV12-3/TRBV12-4	14	NA	TRBJ1-2	TGTGCCAGCAGTTTGCTCCTGGGGGGGTATGGCTACACCTTC	CASSLLLGGYGYTF
few	TRBV6-6	13	NA	TRBJ2-7	TGTGCCAGCAGTTACGCAGGACCCTACGAGCAGTACTTC	CASSYAGPYEQYF
NA	TRBV12-3/TRBV12-4	15	NA	TRBJ1-5	TGTGCCAGCGGATCAGGGCGGGCGGACTGGGAGCCCCAGCATTTT	CASGSGRADWEPQHF
NA	TRBV4-1	16	TRBD1	TRBJ2-7	TGCGCCAGCAGCCAAATGACAGGGGCGATGTCCTACGAGCAGTACTTC	CASSQMTGAMSYEQYF
many	TRBV20-1	15	TRBD1	TRBJ2-4	TGCAGTGCTAGCAACCGGGACAGAAAACAAAACATTCAGTACTTC	CSASNRDRKQNIQYF
few	TRBV7-2	14	NA	TRBJ2-7	TGTGCCAGCAGTCCACCCGGAGTCTCCTACGAGCAGTACTTC	CASSPPGVSYEQYF
few	TRBV11-1	18	NA	TRBJ2-1	TGTGCCAGCAGCCACCTCGGCAGGCCTCTATTCTCCTACAATGAGCAGTTCTTC	CASSHLGRPLFSYNEQFF
NA	TRBV11-2	14	NA	TRBJ2-1	TGTGCCAGCAGCTTAGGACTAGGGTACAATGAGCAGTTCTTC	CASSLGLGYNEQFF
many	TRBV10-1	14	TRBD2	TRBJ2-1	TGCGCCAGCAGTGGAGGACTAGCCTACAATGAGCAGTTCTTC	CASSGGLAYNEQFF
NA	TRBV24-1	13	NA	TRBJ2-3	TGTGCCACCAGGGACTTCGCCACAGATACGCAGTATTTT	CATRDFATDTQYF
NA	TRBV6-5	15	NA	TRBJ2-7	TGTGCCAGCAGTTACTCGATAGGGTGGGCGGGTGAGCAGTACTTC	CASSYSIGWAGEQYF
NA	TRBV7-2	17	TRBD2	TRBJ2-1	TGTGCCAGCAGCTTAGCGAGCGGCGGGGGGGCCGCAAATGAGCAGTTCTTC	CASSLASGGGAANEQFF
NA	TRBV9	13	NA	TRBJ1-2	TGTGCCAGCAGCGTAGACGGGGATGATGGCTACACCTTC	CASSVDGDDGYTF
NA	TRBV20-1	14	NA	TRBJ2-4	TGCAGTGCTAGTCAGGGTACGGTGAGAAACATTCAGTACTTC	CSASQGTVRNIQYF
NA	TRBV5-4	14	TRBD2	TRBJ2-3	TGTGCCAGCAGCCCCGGTTCCCGGGGGGAGACGCAGTATTTT	CASSPGSRGETQYF
few	TRBV7-9	14	NA	TRBJ2-7	TGTGCCAGCAGCTTAGATCCAGGGTTGGACGAGCAGTACTTC	CASSLDPGLDEQYF
few	TRBV20-1	16	TRBD1	TRBJ2-3	TGCAGTGCCAGGGTGACAGGGAGAGGGATCTCGGATACGCAGTATTTT	CSARVTGRGISDTQYF
few	TRBV6-2/TRBV6-3	13	NA	TRBJ2-1	TGTGCCAGCTGTAGGGCGGGTTACAATGAGCAGTTCTTC	CASCRAGYNEQFF
NA	TRBV3-1	13	NA	TRBJ1-2	TGTGCCAGCAGCTTGGACACCTATCGTGGCTACACCTTC	CASSLDTYRGYTF
NA	TRBV4-3	13	NA	TRBJ2-7	TGCGCCAGCAGCCAAGGCTACACCTCAGAGCAGTACTTC	CASSQGYTSEQYF
NA	TRBV10-3	12	NA	TRBJ1-1	TGTGCCATCAGTAACAGGGAGACTGAAGCTTTCTTT	CAISNRETEAFF
NA	TRBV7-7	17	NA	TRBJ2-5	TGTGCTAGCAGCCAACTTAGTCAATACCGGACAAGAGAGACCCAGTACTTC	CASSQLSQYRTRETQYF
many	TRBV12-3/TRBV12-4	15	NA	TRBJ1-6	TGTGCCAGCAGTTCCCACAGGGAAACTAATTCACCCCTCCACTTT	CASSSHRETNSPLHF
few	TRBV6-5	16	NA	TRBJ2-3	TGTGCCACAGCTAACGGAAGGGGCGTCGGCACAGATACGCAGTATTTT	CATANGRGVGTDTQYF
few	TRBV28	12	NA	TRBJ2-2	TGTGCCAGCAGTCAATTTCCCGGGGAGCTGTTTTTT	CASSQFPGELFF
NA	TRBV5-1	16	TRBD2	TRBJ2-3	TGCGCCAGCAGTCGCACGCGGCGGGGGGGCACAGATACGCAGTATTTT	CASSRTRRGGTDTQYF
NA	TRBV6-1	15	NA	TRBJ2-3	TGTGCCAGCAGAACCGGGACTCTAGACACAGATACGCAGTATTTT	CASRTGTLDTDTQYF
NA	TRBV28	13	NA	TRBJ2-7	TGTGCCAGCAGTCCGACTAGTCTCCACGAGCAGTACTTC	CASSPTSLHEQYF
many	TRBV4-1	15	NA	TRBJ1-2	TGCGCCAGCAGCTATCCGGTACGGGCTAACTATGGCTACACCTTC	CASSYPVRANYGYTF
few	TRBV20-1	14	NA	TRBJ2-7	TGCAGTGCCTCTGGGACCGGAGATCCCTACGAGCAGTACTTC	CSASGTGDPYEQYF
few	TRBV12-3/TRBV12-4	13	NA	TRBJ1-2	TGTGCCAGCAGTTTAGGGGCAGGGAATGGCTACACCTTC	CASSLGAGNGYTF
NA	TRBV6-2/TRBV6-3	16	TRBD2	TRBJ2-1	TGTGCCAGCAGTCACCCCACTAGCGGGAGGGTTGATGAGCAGTTCTTC	CASSHPTSGRVDEQFF
NA	TRBV7-3	14	NA	TRBJ1-1	TGTGCCAGCAGCTTAACTGCGGGCGGCACTGAAGCTTTCTTT	CASSLTAGGTEAFF
many	TRBV12-3/TRBV12-4	11	NA	TRBJ1-2	TGTGCCACGGGGCGGAGCTATGGCTACACCTTC	CATGRSYGYTF
few	TRBV20-1	15	NA	TRBJ2-2	TGCAGTGCTAGAATCAGGGGGACTGGATTCGGGGAGCTGTTTTTT	CSARIRGTGFGELFF
many	TRBV24-1	14	TRBD2	TRBJ2-1	TGTGCCACCAGTGATCGCGGGGGGAATAATGAGCAGTTCTTC	CATSDRGGNNEQFF
few	TRBV20-1	12	NA	TRBJ2-3	TGCAGTGCTAGACCTAGCACAGATACGCAGTATTTT	CSARPSTDTQYF